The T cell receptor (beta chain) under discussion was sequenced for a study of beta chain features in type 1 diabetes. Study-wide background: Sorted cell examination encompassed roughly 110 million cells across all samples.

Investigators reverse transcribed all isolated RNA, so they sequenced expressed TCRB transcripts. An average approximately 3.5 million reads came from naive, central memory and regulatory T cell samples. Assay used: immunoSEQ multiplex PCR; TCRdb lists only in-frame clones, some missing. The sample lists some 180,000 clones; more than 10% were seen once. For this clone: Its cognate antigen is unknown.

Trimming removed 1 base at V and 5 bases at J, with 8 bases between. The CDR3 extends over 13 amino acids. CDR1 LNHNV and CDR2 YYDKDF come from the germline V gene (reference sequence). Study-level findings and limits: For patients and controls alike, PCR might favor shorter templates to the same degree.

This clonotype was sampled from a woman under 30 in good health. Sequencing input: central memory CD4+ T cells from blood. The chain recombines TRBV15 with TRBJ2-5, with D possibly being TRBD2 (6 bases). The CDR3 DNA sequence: TGTGCCACCAGCAGAGCGGGAGTGGAGACCCAGTACTTC. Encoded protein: CATSRAGVETQYF.